This TCR beta chain is from a study of CD8 T cells in Susac syndrome. The CDR3 is made up of 15 amino acids. V lost 4 bases and J 4 bases, leaving 16 bases between the germline ends. CDR1 is SGHTA, CDR2 FQGNSA, per germline. cDNA came from approximately 0.5 to 1 ug RNA primed by random hexamers. Via MiXCR, TCRdb re-called the immunoSEQ multiplex PCR reads, giving one row per CDR3 protein. This sample carries more than 200,000 distinct CDR3 sequences, about 95% of them seen once, and the ten largest clones take around 0.16%. Sequenced sample: CD4+ T cells from PBMCs. The rearrangement links TRBV7-2 to TRBJ1-1; a possible D gene is TRBD1 (5 bases). The origin of this receptor is a human donor with Susac syndrome. The CDR3 DNA is TGTGCCAGCAGCTCACCCAGGGATTGGGGCACTGAAGCTTTCTTT. Translating gives CASSSPRDWGTEAFF.